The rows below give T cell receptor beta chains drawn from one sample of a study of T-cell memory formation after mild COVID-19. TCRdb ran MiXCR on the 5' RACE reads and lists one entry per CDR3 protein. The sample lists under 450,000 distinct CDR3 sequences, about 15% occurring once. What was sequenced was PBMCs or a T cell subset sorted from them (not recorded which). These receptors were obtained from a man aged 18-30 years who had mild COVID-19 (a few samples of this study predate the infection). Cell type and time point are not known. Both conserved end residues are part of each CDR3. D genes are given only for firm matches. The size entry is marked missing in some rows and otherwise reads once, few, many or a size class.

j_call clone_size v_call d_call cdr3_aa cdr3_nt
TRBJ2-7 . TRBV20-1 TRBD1 CSARTGTAYEQYF TGCAGTGCGCGGACAGGGACGGCCTACGAGCAGTACTTC
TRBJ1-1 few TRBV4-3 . CASSQASYMNTEAFF TGCGCCAGCAGCCAAGCAAGCTACATGAACACTGAAGCTTTCTTT
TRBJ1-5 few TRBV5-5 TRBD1 CASSPTGVRNQPQHF TGTGCCAGCAGCCCGACAGGGGTACGCAATCAGCCCCAGCATTTT
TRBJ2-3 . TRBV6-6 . CASRPLLRKADTQYF TGTGCCAGCAGACCACTCCTTCGGAAGGCAGATACGCAGTATTTT
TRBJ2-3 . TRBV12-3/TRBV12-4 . CASSRGGVAVTDTQYF TGTGCCAGCAGCCGCGGCGGGGTAGCGGTCACAGATACGCAGTATTTT
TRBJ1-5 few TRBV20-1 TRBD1 CSGFGDSNQPQHF TGCAGTGGTTTTGGGGACAGTAATCAGCCCCAGCATTTT
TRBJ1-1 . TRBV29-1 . CLAPGAFF TGCCTGGCCCCTGGAGCTTTCTTT
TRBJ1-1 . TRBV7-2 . CASSLGPAEAFF TGTGCCAGCAGCTTAGGCCCGGCAGAAGCTTTCTTT
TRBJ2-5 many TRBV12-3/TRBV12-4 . CASSPTWTKETQYF TGTGCCAGCAGTCCCACCTGGACAAAAGAGACCCAGTACTTC
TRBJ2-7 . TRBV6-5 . CASSQIGTLIFDEQYF TGTGCCAGCAGTCAGATTGGGACACTTATCTTTGACGAGCAGTACTTC
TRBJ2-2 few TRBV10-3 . CAISESQGLAGELFF TGTGCCATCAGTGAGTCGCAGGGTTTAGCCGGGGAGCTGTTTTTT
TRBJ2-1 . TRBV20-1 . CSARPAGPASHEQFF TGCAGTGCTAGGCCGGCGGGTCCGGCCAGCCATGAGCAGTTCTTC
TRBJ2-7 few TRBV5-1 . CASSSSPVRGSDEQYF .
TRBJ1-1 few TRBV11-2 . CASSSLSTVMNTEAFF TGTGCCAGCAGCTCCCTTTCGACAGTCATGAACACTGAAGCTTTCTTT
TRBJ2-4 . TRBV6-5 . CASSTGRTADIQYF TGTGCCAGCAGCACCGGACGGACAGCGGACATTCAGTACTTC
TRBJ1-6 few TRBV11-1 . CASSAGAFSPLHF TGTGCCAGCAGCGCAGGGGCGTTCTCACCCCTCCACTTT
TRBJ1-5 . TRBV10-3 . CAISPVGGSQPQHF TGTGCCATCAGCCCCGTTGGGGGCAGTCAGCCCCAGCATTTT
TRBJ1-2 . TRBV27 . CASRGLQGTRGGYTF TGTGCCAGCAGAGGCCTACAGGGAACGCGGGGTGGCTACACCTTC
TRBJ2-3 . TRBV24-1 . CEIEGDTQYF TGTGAGATAGAGGGGGATACGCAGTATTTT
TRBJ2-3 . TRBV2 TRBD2 CASRDGLGRVADTQYF TGTGCCAGCAGAGATGGACTAGGGCGAGTTGCGGATACGCAGTATTTT
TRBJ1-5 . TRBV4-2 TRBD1 CASSQGDSENQPQHF TGTGCCAGCAGCCAAGGGGACAGCGAGAATCAGCCCCAGCATTTT
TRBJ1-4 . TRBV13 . CASRGWVGLDNEKLFF TGTGCCAGCAGGGGTTGGGTCGGGTTGGATAATGAAAAACTGTTTTTT
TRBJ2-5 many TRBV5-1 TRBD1 CASSLVFNRGETQYF TGCGCCAGCAGCTTGGTGTTCAACAGGGGGGAGACCCAGTACTTC
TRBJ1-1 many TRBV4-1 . CASSQIGQYTEAFF TGCGCCAGCAGCCAAATAGGACAGTACACTGAAGCTTTCTTT
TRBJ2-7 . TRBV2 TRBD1 CASKGQGDEQYF TGTGCCAGCAAGGGGCAGGGGGACGAGCAGTACTTC
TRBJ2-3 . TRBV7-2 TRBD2 CASSPGTSGGRDTQYF TGTGCCAGCAGCCCGGGGACTAGCGGGGGGAGGGATACGCAGTATTTT
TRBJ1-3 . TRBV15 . CATSTGVSGNTIYF TGTGCCACCAGCACAGGGGTGTCCGGAAACACCATATATTTT
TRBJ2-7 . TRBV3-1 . CASSQAGTSSYEQYF TGTGCCAGCAGCCAAGCCGGGACAAGCTCCTACGAGCAGTACTTC
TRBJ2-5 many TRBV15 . CATSRGMETQYF TGTGCCACCAGCAGAGGGATGGAGACCCAGTACTTC
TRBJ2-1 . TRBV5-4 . CASSLTGNTEQFF TGTGCCAGCAGCTTGACAGGTAACACTGAGCAGTTCTTC
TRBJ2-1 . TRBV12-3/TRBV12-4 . CASRIGGPQFF TGTGCCAGTAGAATTGGGGGACCGCAGTTCTTC
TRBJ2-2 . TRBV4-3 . CASSPQAASPGELFF TGCGCCAGCAGCCCCCAGGCCGCTAGCCCCGGGGAGCTGTTTTTT
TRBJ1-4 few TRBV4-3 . CASSQLPPSWETNEKLFF TGCGCCAGCAGCCAACTCCCGCCGTCATGGGAAACTAATGAAAAACTGTTTTTT
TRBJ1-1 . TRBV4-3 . CASSQDRQGWTEAFF TGCGCCAGCAGCCAAGACCGTCAGGGATGGACTGAAGCTTTCTTT
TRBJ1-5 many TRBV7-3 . CASSCGDRGELGNQPQHF TGTGCCAGCAGCTGTGGCGATAGAGGGGAACTGGGCAATCAGCCCCAGCATTTT
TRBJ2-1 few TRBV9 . CASSSGGWAYNEQFF TGTGCCAGCAGCTCCGGGGGCTGGGCCTACAATGAGCAGTTCTTC
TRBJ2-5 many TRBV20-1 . CSADMQETQYF TGCAGTGCTGACATGCAAGAGACCCAGTACTTC
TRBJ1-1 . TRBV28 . CASSLIWGAVGNTEAFF TGTGCCAGCAGTTTAATATGGGGGGCAGTAGGGAACACTGAAGCTTTCTTT
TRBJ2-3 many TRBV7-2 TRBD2 CASTTYLAGGLTQYF TGTGCCAGCACCACTTACCTAGCGGGGGGGTTAACGCAGTATTTT
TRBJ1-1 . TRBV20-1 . CSAAHTEAFF TGCAGTGCGGCACACACTGAAGCTTTCTTT
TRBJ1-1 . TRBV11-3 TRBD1 CASSQGTDRAAFF TGTGCCAGCAGTCAAGGCACGGACAGGGCAGCTTTCTTT